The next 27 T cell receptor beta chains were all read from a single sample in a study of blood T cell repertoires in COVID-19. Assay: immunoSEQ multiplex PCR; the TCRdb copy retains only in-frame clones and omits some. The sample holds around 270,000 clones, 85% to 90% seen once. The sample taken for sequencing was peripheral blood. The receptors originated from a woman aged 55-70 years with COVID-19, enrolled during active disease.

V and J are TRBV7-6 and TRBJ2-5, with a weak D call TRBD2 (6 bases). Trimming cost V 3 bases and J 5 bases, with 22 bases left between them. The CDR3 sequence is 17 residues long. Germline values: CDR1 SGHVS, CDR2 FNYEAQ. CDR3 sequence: CASSLNGSPSDSETQYF. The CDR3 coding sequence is TGTGCCAGCAGCTTGAACGGGAGCCCCAGCGATAGTGAGACCCAGTACTTC.

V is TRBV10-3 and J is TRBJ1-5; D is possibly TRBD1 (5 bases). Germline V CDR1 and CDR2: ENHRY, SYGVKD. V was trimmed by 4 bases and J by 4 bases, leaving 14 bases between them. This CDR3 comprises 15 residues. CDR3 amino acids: CAISAGGGDNQPQHF. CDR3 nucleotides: TGTGCCATCAGTGCAGGCGGGGGGGATAATCAGCCCCAGCATTTT.

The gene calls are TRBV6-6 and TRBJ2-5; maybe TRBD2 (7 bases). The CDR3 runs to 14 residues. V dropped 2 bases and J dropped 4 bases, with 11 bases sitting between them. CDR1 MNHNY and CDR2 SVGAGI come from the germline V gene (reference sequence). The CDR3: CASSYPGGAETQYF. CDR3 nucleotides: TGTGCCAGCAGTTACCCTGGGGGGGCAGAGACCCAGTACTTC.

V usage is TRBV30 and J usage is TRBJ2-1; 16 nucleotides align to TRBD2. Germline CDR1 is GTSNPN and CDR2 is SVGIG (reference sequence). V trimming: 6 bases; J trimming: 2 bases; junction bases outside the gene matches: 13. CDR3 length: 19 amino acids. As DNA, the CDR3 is TGTGCCTGCCAAGTCGGGACTAGCGGGAGGGCCCCGGCCTACAATGAGCAGTTCTTC. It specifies CACQVGTSGRAPAYNEQFF.

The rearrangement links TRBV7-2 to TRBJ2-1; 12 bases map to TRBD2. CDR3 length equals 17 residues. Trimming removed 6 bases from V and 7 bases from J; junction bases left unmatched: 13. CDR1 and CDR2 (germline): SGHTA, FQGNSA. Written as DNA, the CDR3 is TGTGCCAGCAGACAAAATGGACTAGCGGGAAGACGGAATGAGCAGTTCTTC. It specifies CASRQNGLAGRRNEQFF.

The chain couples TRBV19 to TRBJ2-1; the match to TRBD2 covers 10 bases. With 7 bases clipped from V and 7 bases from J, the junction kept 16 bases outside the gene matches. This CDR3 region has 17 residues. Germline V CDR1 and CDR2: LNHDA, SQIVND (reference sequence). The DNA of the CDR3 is TGTGCCAGTAAACATTCGACTAGCGGGTTGTCTAGGAATGAGCAGTTCTTC. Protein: CASKHSTSGLSRNEQFF.

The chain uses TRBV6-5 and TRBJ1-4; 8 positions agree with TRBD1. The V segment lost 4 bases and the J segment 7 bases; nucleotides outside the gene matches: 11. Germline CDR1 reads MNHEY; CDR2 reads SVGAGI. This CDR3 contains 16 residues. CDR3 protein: CASSSRGQGVGEKLFF. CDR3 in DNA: TGTGCCAGCAGTTCCCGCGGACAGGGCGTCGGTGAAAAACTGTTTTTT.

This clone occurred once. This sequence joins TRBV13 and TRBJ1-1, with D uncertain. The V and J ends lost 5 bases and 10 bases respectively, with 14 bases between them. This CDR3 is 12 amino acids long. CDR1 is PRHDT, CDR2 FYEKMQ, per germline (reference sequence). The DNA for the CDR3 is TGTGCCAGCAGCACCTCCTCAGGTACAGCTTTCTTT. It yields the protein CASSTSSGTAFF.

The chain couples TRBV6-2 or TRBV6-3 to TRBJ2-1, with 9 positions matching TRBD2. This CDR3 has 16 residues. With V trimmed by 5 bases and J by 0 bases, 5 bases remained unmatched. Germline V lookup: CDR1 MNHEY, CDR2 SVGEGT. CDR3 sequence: CASSRRLAASYNEQFF. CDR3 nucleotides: TGTGCCAGCAGTCGGAGACTAGCGGCCTCCTACAATGAGCAGTTCTTC.

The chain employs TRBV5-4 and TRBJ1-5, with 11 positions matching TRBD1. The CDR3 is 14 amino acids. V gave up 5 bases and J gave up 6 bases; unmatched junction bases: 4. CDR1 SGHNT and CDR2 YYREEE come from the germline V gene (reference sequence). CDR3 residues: CASSTGTGGQPQHF. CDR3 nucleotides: TGTGCCAGCAGTACTGGGACAGGGGGTCAGCCCCAGCATTTT.

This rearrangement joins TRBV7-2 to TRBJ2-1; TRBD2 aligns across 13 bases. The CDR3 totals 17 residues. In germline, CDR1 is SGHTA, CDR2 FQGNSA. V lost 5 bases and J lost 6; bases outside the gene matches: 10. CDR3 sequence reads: CASSRRTSGRGPNEQFF. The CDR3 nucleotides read TGTGCCAGCAGCCGCCGGACTAGCGGGAGAGGTCCCAATGAGCAGTTCTTC.

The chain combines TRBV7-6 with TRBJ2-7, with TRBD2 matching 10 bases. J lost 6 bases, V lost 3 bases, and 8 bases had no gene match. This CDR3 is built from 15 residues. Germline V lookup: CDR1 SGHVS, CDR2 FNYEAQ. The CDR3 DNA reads TGTGCCAGCAGCTTGCTGACTAGCGGGTTTCTCGAGCAGTACTTC. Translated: CASSLLTSGFLEQYF.

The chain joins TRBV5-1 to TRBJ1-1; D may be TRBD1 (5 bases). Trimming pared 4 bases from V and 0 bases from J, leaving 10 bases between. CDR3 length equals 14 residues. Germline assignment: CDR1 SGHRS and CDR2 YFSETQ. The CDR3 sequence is CASSRTSMNTEAFF. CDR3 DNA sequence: TGCGCCAGCAGCAGGACATCAATGAACACTGAAGCTTTCTTT.

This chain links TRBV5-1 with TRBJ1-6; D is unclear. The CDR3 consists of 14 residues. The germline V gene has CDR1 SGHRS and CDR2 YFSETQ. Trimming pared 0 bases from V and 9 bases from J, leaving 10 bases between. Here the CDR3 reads CASSLDWGGSPLHF. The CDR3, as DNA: TGCGCCAGCAGCTTGGACTGGGGAGGTTCACCCCTCCACTTT.

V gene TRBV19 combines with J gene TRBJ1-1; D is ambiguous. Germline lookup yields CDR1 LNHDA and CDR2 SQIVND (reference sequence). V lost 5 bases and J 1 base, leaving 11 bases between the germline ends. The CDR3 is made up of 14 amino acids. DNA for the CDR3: TGTGCCAGTAGTCTCGCCACCAGGAACACTGAAGCTTTCTTT. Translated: CASSLATRNTEAFF.

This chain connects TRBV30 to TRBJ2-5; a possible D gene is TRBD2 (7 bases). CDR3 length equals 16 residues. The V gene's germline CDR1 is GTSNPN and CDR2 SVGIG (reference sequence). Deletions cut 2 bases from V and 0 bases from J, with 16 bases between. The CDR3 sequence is CAWSLGAGVYQETQYF. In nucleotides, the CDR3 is TGTGCCTGGAGTCTGGGGGCGGGGGTGTACCAAGAGACCCAGTACTTC.

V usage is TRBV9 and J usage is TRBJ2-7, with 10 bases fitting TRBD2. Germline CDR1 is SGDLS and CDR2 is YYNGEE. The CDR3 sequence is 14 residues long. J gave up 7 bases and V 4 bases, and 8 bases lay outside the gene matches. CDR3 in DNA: TGTGCCAGCAGCCCTCTAGCGGGAGCGGATGAGCAGTACTTC. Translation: CASSPLAGADEQYF.

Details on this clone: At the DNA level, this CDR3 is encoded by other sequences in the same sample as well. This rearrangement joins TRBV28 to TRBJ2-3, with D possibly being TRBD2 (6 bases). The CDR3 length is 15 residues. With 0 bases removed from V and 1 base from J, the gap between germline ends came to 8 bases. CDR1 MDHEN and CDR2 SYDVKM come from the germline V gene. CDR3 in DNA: TGTGCCAGCAGTTTATGGCGGGGTCGCACAGATACGCAGTATTTT. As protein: CASSLWRGRTDTQYF.

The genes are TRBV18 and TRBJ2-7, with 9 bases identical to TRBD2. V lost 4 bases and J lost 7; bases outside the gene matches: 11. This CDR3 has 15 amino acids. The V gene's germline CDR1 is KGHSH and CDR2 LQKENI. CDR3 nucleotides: TGTGCCAGCTCACAAGCTAGCGGGGCCGTGTTAGAGCAGTACTTC. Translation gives CASSQASGAVLEQYF.

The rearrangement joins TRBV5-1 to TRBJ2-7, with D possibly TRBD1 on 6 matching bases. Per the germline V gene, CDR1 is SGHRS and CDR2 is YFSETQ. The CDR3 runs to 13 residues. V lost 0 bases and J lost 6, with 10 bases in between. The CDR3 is CASSLGQGTEQYF. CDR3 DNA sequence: TGCGCCAGCAGCTTGGGGCAGGGGACCGAGCAGTACTTC.

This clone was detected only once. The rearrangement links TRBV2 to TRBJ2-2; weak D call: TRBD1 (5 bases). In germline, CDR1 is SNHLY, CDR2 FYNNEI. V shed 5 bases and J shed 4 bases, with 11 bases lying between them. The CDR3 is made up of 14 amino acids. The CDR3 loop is CASSPSRGTGELFF. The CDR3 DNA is TGTGCCAGCAGTCCCAGTAGGGGCACCGGGGAGCTGTTTTTT.

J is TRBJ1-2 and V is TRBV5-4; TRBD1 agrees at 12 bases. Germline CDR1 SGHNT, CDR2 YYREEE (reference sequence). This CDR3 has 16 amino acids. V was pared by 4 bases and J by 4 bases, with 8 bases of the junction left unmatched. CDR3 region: CASSQKGQGAGYGYTF. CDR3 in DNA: TGTGCCAGCAGCCAAAAGGGACAGGGGGCTGGCTATGGCTACACCTTC. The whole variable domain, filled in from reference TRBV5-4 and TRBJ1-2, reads ETGVTQSPTHLIKTRGQQVTLRCSSQSGHNTVSWYQQALGQGPQFIFQYYREEENGRGNFPPRFSGLQFPNYSSELNVNALELDDSALYLCASSQKGQGAGYGYTFGSGTRLTVV.

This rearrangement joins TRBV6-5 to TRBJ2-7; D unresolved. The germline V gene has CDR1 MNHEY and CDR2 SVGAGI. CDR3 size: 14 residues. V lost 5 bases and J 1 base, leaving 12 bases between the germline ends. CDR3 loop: CASSTHGRSYEQYF. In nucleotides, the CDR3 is TGTGCCAGCAGTACCCACGGTAGATCCTACGAGCAGTACTTC.

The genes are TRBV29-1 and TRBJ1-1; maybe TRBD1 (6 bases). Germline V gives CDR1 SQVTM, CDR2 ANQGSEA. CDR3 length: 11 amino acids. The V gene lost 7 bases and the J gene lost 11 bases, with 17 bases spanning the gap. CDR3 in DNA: TGCAGCGCCCGGGACACCTTGAGGGCTTTCTTT. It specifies CSARDTLRAFF.

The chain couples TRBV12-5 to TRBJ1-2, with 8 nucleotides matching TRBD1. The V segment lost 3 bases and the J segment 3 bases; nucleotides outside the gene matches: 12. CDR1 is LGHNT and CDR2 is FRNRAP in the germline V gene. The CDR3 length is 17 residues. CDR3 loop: CASGLVVGDRIDYGYTF. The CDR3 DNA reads TGTGCTAGTGGTTTAGTTGTAGGGGACAGGATTGACTATGGCTACACCTTC.

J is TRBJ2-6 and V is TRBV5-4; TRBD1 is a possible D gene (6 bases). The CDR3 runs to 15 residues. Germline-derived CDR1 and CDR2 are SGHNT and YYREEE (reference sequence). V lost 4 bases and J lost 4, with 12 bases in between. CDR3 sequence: CASSARDTGANVLTF. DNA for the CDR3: TGTGCCAGCAGCGCCCGGGACACGGGGGCCAACGTCCTGACTTTC. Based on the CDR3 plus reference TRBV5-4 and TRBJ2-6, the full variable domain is ETGVTQSPTHLIKTRGQQVTLRCSSQSGHNTVSWYQQALGQGPQFIFQYYREEENGRGNFPPRFSGLQFPNYSSELNVNALELDDSALYLCASSARDTGANVLTFGAGSRLTVL.

The CDR3 loop is CASSKTGRQYF. The DNA of the CDR3 is TGTGCCAGCAGCAAAACAGGGCGGCAGTACTTC. V and J are TRBV21-1 and TRBJ2-7; the table's D gene call, TRBD1, was not cross checked with the DNA. TRBV21-1 is a pseudogene segment. This CDR3 comprises 11 residues.